The present T cell receptor (beta chain) was sequenced within a study of radiotherapy plus CTLA-4 blockade in lung cancer. Study details: Objective responses were documented in over 15% of patients, with disease control in around 30%.

Concerning this clone: Its antigen is not known.

From germline, CDR1 is SGHTA and CDR2 FQGNSA. V gave up 6 bases and J gave up 4 bases, with 12 bases separating them. The CDR3 runs 13 residues. Profiling relied on immunoSEQ multiplex PCR, and the TCRdb table lists in-frame clones only, not all of them. There are some 87,000 clones in the sample; about 85% occur only once, and just over 14% lies in the top ten. Whole-study results and caveats: Strongest reported response predictors: early blood clone changes and post-radiation interferon-beta. Blood-borne expansion of tumor-derived TCR clones followed radiotherapy plus ipilimumab.

Receiving focal radiation plus CTLA-4 blockade with ipilimumab were patients who had chemo-refractory metastatic non-small-cell lung cancer. The TCR sequence derives from a human donor with non-small cell lung cancer that progressed on radiotherapy plus ipilimumab. Sequencing used peripheral blood, obtained from a patient treated with radiotherapy plus ipilimumab. V and J are TRBV7-2 and TRBJ1-1, with a possible D match to TRBD1 (6 bases). For the CDR3, the DNA is TGTGCCAGCAGTACAGGGTTGGTCACTGAAGCTTTCTTT. It translates to CASSTGLVTEAFF.